The source of this T cell receptor beta chain is a study of technical replicates of blood from a handful of donors. Method: immunoSEQ multiplex PCR; TCRdb's copy keeps in-frame clones and lacks some. This sample has about 69,000 clones, with approximately 89% found just once. The CDR3 extends over 13 amino acids. Between the trimmed V and J ends, which lost 4 bases and 4 bases, there was a span of 8 bases. Germline lookup yields CDR1 GTSNPN and CDR2 SVGIG (reference sequence). The origin of this receptor is a human donor in good health. Some clones in this sample may be carry-over from other donors' samples. The sequenced sample was PBMCs. V gene TRBV30 combines with J gene TRBJ1-6, with a possible D match to TRBD1 (6 bases). CDR3 region: CAWTQGYNSPLHF. As DNA, the CDR3 is TGTGCCTGGACCCAGGGGTATAATTCACCCCTCCACTTT.